This entry is about one T cell receptor beta chain. This CDR3 has 16 amino acids. CDR1 KGHSH and CDR2 LQKENI come from the germline V gene. V was pared by 1 base and J by 1 base, with 13 bases between. The data are from a study of control samples from healthy donors and cancer patients. Generated by immunoSEQ multiplex PCR, the TCRdb table keeps only in-frame clones and is missing some. The sample spans about 210,000 clones; the ten largest clones claim 2% to 2.5%. The sequence came from a woman aged 30 to 39 in good health. Sequences were obtained from blood. The chain carries TRBV18 and TRBJ1-1; D might be TRBD1 (5 bases). DNA of the CDR3: TGTGCCAGCTCACCACAGGGCGGGACCGCGAACACTGAAGCTTTCTTT. It encodes CASSPQGGTANTEAFF.